A single sample gave rise to the 10 T cell receptor beta chains below, sequenced in a study of T cell repertoires in ileal Crohn's disease (dated by TCRdb to the late 2010s). To prepare the library, the immunoSEQ multiplex PCR assay was applied. In its TCRdb copy, this immuneACCESS table keeps in-frame sequences only and misses some clones. Where compared with another copy, unresolved V genes explain less than half of these, and the others have no known cause. The sample records more than 15,000 clones, roughly 83% of which are singletons. Of the sample, 9% to 12% falls within the top ten clones. The sample consisted of ileal tissue. The receptors were sampled from an adult with Crohn's disease.

The chain links TRBV4-1 to TRBJ1-5, with D perhaps matching TRBD1 (5 bases). This CDR3 region has 15 residues. CDR1 and CDR2 from the germline V gene are MGHRA and YSYEKL. V was trimmed by 4 bases and J by 2 bases, leaving 12 bases between them. The CDR3 region is CASSPPGVGNQPQHF. CDR3 DNA: TGCGCCAGCAGCCCCCCGGGGGTCGGCAATCAGCCCCAGCATTTT.

This clone has just a few counts. This chain links TRBV19 with TRBJ1-1; 7 bases map to TRBD1. The CDR3 loop spans 14 amino acids. V lost 4 bases, J lost 1 base, and 3 bases stayed unmatched. Germline V lookup: CDR1 LNHDA, CDR2 SQIVND (reference sequence). CDR3 in DNA: TGTGCCAGTAGTAGACAGGGTTCGAACACTGAAGCTTTCTTT. It encodes CASSRQGSNTEAFF.

This chain connects TRBV2 to TRBJ1-4; possible D gene TRBD1, 6 bases. V was trimmed by 6 bases and J by 5 bases, leaving 10 bases between them. The CDR3 is made up of 13 amino acids. Germline loops: CDR1 SNHLY, CDR2 FYNNEI. The CDR3 DNA is TGTGCCAGCAGACTGGACAGCAATGAAAAACTGTTTTTT. This encodes CASRLDSNEKLFF.

The J gene is TRBJ2-3, the V gene TRBV7-2, with D possibly matching TRBD2 (6 bases). The CDR3 has 19 residues. The V end was cut by 3 bases, the J end by 2 bases, with 24 bases between. CDR1 and CDR2 from the germline V gene are SGHTA and FQGNSA. In DNA, the CDR3 is TGTGCCAGCAGCTTCGGTATGCGGGGCCTGTCCCCCTCCACAGATACGCAGTATTTT. It encodes CASSFGMRGLSPSTDTQYF.

The chain recombines TRBV15 with TRBJ2-6; 8 bases agree with TRBD1. The CDR3 sequence is 16 residues long. The V segment lost 11 bases and the J segment 2 bases; nucleotides outside the gene matches: 11. The V gene's germline CDR1 is LNHNV and CDR2 YYDKDF (reference sequence). The CDR3 region is CAVTTGAGTGANVLTF. CDR3 DNA sequence: TGTGCCGTAACGACAGGGGCCGGAACTGGGGCCAACGTCCTGACTTTC.

This clone has just a few counts. The chain links TRBV4-1 to TRBJ2-5; D is possibly TRBD1 (6 bases). Germline values: CDR1 MGHRA, CDR2 YSYEKL. Trimming shortened V by 1 base and J by 3 bases, and 6 bases separated the two germline ends. The CDR3 loop spans 13 amino acids. CDR3 protein: CASSQAGEETQYF. The CDR3 coding sequence is TGCGCCAGCAGCCAAGCAGGGGAAGAGACCCAGTACTTC.

The V gene is TRBV7-8, the J gene TRBJ2-1, with TRBD1 as a possible D gene (5 bases). The CDR3 runs to 17 residues. Germline values: CDR1 SGHVS, CDR2 FQNEAQ. With 5 bases removed from V and 12 bases from J, the gap between germline ends came to 29 bases. DNA for the CDR3: TGTGCCAGCAGCCGGGCTGGGGTAAGGGGCCCCCCAATCGGGCAGTTCTTC. It specifies CASSRAGVRGPPIGQFF.

J is TRBJ2-5 and V is TRBV2, with D possibly matching TRBD2 (6 bases). Trimming took 4 bases from V and 3 from J, leaving 9 bases between them. The CDR3 has 13 residues. Germline loops: CDR1 SNHLY, CDR2 FYNNEI. CDR3 in DNA: TGTGCCAGCAGTGGACTAGAGGAAGAGACCCAGTACTTC. Encoded protein: CASSGLEEETQYF.

The chain carries TRBV7-9 and TRBJ2-1; perhaps TRBD1 as D (5 bases). The ends were cut back, 5 bases at V and 2 bases at J, with 13 bases in the middle. Germline-derived CDR1 and CDR2 are SEHNR and FQNEAQ (reference sequence). The CDR3 sequence is 15 residues long. For the CDR3, the DNA is TGTGCCAGCAGCCCATTTCAGGGCACCTACAATGAGCAGTTCTTC. Amino acids: CASSPFQGTYNEQFF. Combining the CDR3 with reference TRBV7-9 and TRBJ2-1 gives the whole variable domain DTGVSQNPRHKITKRGQNVTFRCDPISEHNRLYWYRQTLGQGPEFLTYFQNEAQLEKSRLLSDRFSAERPKGSFSTLEIQRTEQGDSAMYLCASSPFQGTYNEQFFGPGTRLTVL.

The chain joins TRBV4-2 to TRBJ1-1, with D maybe TRBD1 (5 bases). The ends were cut back, 1 base at V and 2 bases at J, with 11 bases in the middle. The V gene's germline CDR1 is LGHNA and CDR2 YNFKEQ. The CDR3 consists of 15 residues. CDR3 bases: TGTGCCAGCAGCCAAGTGGGGGGGAGTAACACTGAAGCTTTCTTT. It specifies CASSQVGGSNTEAFF.